This T cell receptor (beta chain) came from a study of T cells in Graves' hyperthyroidism and ophthalmopathy. It was RNA transcripts that yielded the amplified TCR beta CDR3 regions. TCR CDR3 underwent first-round RT-PCR with the HTBI primer set. One entry per CDR3 protein results from TCRdb running MiXCR on the multiplex PCR reads. Found here are roughly 420,000 distinct CDR3 sequences, roughly an eighth of them singletons; the top ten hold around 5.3%. In this sample, this clonotype turned up many times. V was trimmed by 6 bases and J by 9 bases, leaving 18 bases between them. From germline, CDR1 is LGHNA and CDR2 YNFKEQ. The CDR3 runs 13 residues. The PBMCs were sourced from fresh peripheral blood (around 10 ml).

This sequence originates from a woman aged 18-29 years with Graves' hyperthyroidism. Sequencing input: blood. V gene TRBV4-2 combines with J gene TRBJ2-7; possible D gene TRBD2, 5 bases. DNA for the CDR3: TGTGCCAGCAGGGAGGAGTTAGGCGGGCGGCAGTACTTC. It is translated as CASREELGGRQYF.